This T cell receptor beta chain was identified during a study of neurological immune-mediated disorders. 5'RACE with 10-nucleotide random UMIs produced the cDNA. The output of every sequencing run exceeded 160 million TCR-beta sequences, derived from 15-18 subjects. In TCRdb, the 5' RACE reads were re-called with MiXCR into one record per CDR3 protein. Among about 44,000 distinct CDR3 sequences listed, about 22% were seen once. V lost 5 bases to trimming and J lost 9 bases; unmatched junction nucleotides: 12. The CDR3 has 15 residues. Germline V gene sequence: CDR1 SQVTM, CDR2 ANQGSEA. Study results and caveats: No sharing of CDR3 amino acid sequences was observed among expanded clones across subjects, suggesting private repertoires in all groups.

Stated time point: technical triplicate 3. This clonotype was observed a handful of times. No antigen is known for it. Sequencing used PBMCs. The chain joins TRBV29-1 to TRBJ2-1, with 11 bases that match TRBD2. This clonotype originated in a man aged 55 to 69 with HTLV-1-associated myelopathy (HAM/TSP). The CDR3 DNA reads TGCAGCGTTATTCGGACTAGCGGGCGGGCCAGTGAGCAGTTCTTC. This gives the protein CSVIRTSGRASEQFF.